This TCR beta chain stems from a study of OX40 agonist ivuxolimab in advanced cancers. Germline CDR1 and CDR2: SGHRS and YFSETQ. The CDR3 contains 16 residues. Trimming removed 3 bases from V and 0 bases from J, with 12 bases in between. TCRdb's table, derived via immunoSEQ multiplex PCR, lists solely in-frame clones and lacks some. Of around 68,000 clones detected, more than 75% appear once; the ten largest clones hold 0.3% to 0.4%. This material consisted of CD4+ or CD8+ T cells sorted from blood, taken in a trial of the OX40 agonist ivuxolimab. This TCR was recovered from an adult with an advanced solid tumor such as melanoma, head and neck, liver or kidney cancer. This chain joins TRBV5-1 and TRBJ1-4, with TRBD1 as a possible D gene (6 bases). As DNA, the CDR3 is TGCGCCAGCAGCTCAGGGGTGGTAGCAACTAATGAAAAACTGTTTTTT. This encodes CASSSGVVATNEKLFF.